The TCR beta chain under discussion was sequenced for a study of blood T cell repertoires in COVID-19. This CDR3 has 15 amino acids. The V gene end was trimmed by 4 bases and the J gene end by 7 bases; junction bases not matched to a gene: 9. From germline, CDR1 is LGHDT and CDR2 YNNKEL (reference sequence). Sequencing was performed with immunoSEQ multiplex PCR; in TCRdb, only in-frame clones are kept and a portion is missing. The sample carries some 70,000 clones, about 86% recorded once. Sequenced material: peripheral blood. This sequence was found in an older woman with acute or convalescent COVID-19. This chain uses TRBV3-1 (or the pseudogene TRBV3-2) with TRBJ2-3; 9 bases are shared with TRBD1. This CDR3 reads CASSRPGTGSYTQYF. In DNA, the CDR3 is TGTGCCAGCAGCCGACCCGGGACAGGGAGTTATACGCAGTATTTT.